These 29 T cell receptor beta chains originate from one sample sequenced in a study of T cells after yellow fever vaccination. TCRdb analysed the 5' RACE reads with MiXCR anew, one entry per CDR3 protein. In the table there are tens of thousands of distinct CDR3 sequences, 4.4% of which are singletons. The sequenced sample was CD8+ T cells sorted from PBMCs, obtained 5 days after the yellow fever booster vaccination. Receptors originate from a man aged 25-40 years who received the YFV17D yellow fever vaccine.

Many counts were recorded for this clonotype. The chain is built from TRBV3-1 and TRBJ2-2; no reliable D call. CDR3 length: 13 amino acids. The germline V gene encodes CDR1 LGHDT and CDR2 YNNKEL (reference sequence). The ends were cut back, 0 bases at V and 3 bases at J, with 2 bases in the middle. The CDR3 sequence is CASSQEYTGELFF. The CDR3 nucleotides read TGTGCCAGCAGCCAAGAGTACACCGGGGAGCTGTTTTTT.

Ten or more counts support this clonotype. The chain links TRBV27 to TRBJ2-3, with 13 nucleotides matching TRBD2. Germline CDR1 MNHEY, CDR2 SMNVEV (reference sequence). J lost 0 bases, V lost 5 bases, and 5 bases had no gene match. This CDR3 contains 17 residues. CDR3 nucleotides: TGTGCCAGCAGTAGGACTAGCGGGAGTTACAGCACAGATACGCAGTATTTT. It yields the protein CASSRTSGSYSTDTQYF.

This clonotype was counted ten times or more. V gene TRBV27 combines with J gene TRBJ2-1; the D is unclear. The V and J ends lost 3 bases and 0 bases respectively, with 9 bases between them. CDR1 is MNHEY, CDR2 SMNVEV, per germline (reference sequence). This CDR3 spans 15 amino acids. For the CDR3, the DNA is TGTGCCAGCAGTTTTGTGGGTAGCTCCTACAATGAGCAGTTCTTC. Translation: CASSFVGSSYNEQFF.

This clonotype was observed many times. The chain combines TRBV4-3 with TRBJ2-5, with TRBD2 matching 7 bases. Unmatched junction bases numbered 4, after V lost 4 bases and J lost 5 bases. The CDR3 spans 13 residues. Germline-derived CDR1 and CDR2 are LGHNA and YSLEER. The CDR3 DNA sequence: TGCGCCAGCAGCCTTGGGACTATGGAGACCCAGTACTTC. As protein: CASSLGTMETQYF.

This clonotype appeared many times. CDR3 DNA: TGTGCCAGCATCGGGCAGGGAGGCTACAATGAGCAGTTCTTC. Protein product: CASIGQGGYNEQFF. The chain joins TRBV27 to TRBJ2-1; D is possibly TRBD2 (6 bases). V lost 7 bases, J lost 3 bases, and 13 bases lay in between. CDR1 and CDR2 (germline): MNHEY, SMNVEV (reference sequence). CDR3 length: 14 residues.

The chain has TRBV20-1 and TRBJ2-5; D is possibly TRBD1 or TRBD2 (6 bases each). This CDR3 has 14 residues. V was clipped by 3 bases and J by 5 bases, with 16 bases between them. Looked up from germline, CDR1 is DFQATT and CDR2 is SNEGSKA (reference sequence). This chain's CDR3 is CSARGGQWYETQYF. The DNA for the CDR3 is TGCAGTGCTAGGGGAGGACAGTGGTATGAGACCCAGTACTTC.

This clonotype was counted at least ten times. The DNA of the CDR3 is TGCGCCAGCAGCCAAGAAGGGGGACGGGCCTATAACACTGAAGCTTTCTTT. Translated: CASSQEGGRAYNTEAFF. The V and J genes are TRBV4-3 and TRBJ1-1; possibly TRBD1 for D (6 bases). CDR1 is LGHNA and CDR2 is YSLEER in the germline V gene. V was clipped by 0 bases and J by 2 bases, with 16 bases between them. The CDR3 is made up of 17 amino acids.

Note on this clonotype: This may come from a read error, since a much larger clone is one base off. This chain joins TRBV15 and TRBJ1-1, with D perhaps TRBD1 (5 bases). The CDR3 runs to 13 residues. The germline gives CDR1 LNHNV, CDR2 YYDKDF (reference sequence). The CDR3 loop reads CPTSRVTGTEAFF. The CDR3 bases are TGTCCCACCAGCAGAGTCACAGGCACTGAAGCTTTCTTT.

This clonotype was detected many times. This chain links TRBV2 with TRBJ2-3, with D unclear. The CDR3 totals 14 residues. Germline V gene data show CDR1 as SNHLY and CDR2 as FYNNEI. Trimming left V 8 bases short and J 1 base short, with 13 bases between. DNA of the CDR3: TGTGCCAGCTGGGTGGGTGGAGGCACAGATACGCAGTATTTT. This sequence encodes CASWVGGGTDTQYF. Filled out from reference TRBV2 and TRBJ2-3, the complete variable domain reads EPEVTQTPSHQVTQMGQEVILRCVPISNHLYFYWYRQILGQKVEFLVSFYNNEISEKSEIFDDQFSVERPDGSNFTLKIRSTKLEDSAMYFCASWVGGGTDTQYFGPGTRLTVL.

This clonotype was counted many times. The chain carries TRBV12-3 or TRBV12-4 and TRBJ2-1; D may be TRBD2 (5 bases). The CDR3 has 14 residues. The germline V and J ends were trimmed by 9 bases and 8 bases, with 20 bases remaining between them. CDR3 sequence (DNA): TGTGCCAGTTCCGAAGAGGTAGTTAGCGATGAGCAGTTCTTC. This translates into CASSEEVVSDEQFF.

Concerning this clonotype: One base away lies a much larger clone, so this may be a sequencing read error. The chain combines TRBV29-1 with TRBJ2-1; tentative D call: TRBD1 (5 bases). CDR1 SQVTM and CDR2 ANQGSEA come from the germline V gene. The CDR3 spans 11 residues. The CDR3 protein is CSGERGREQFF. CDR3 DNA: TGCAGCGGTGAAAGGGGTAGGGAGCAGTTCTTC.

This clonotype was observed at least ten times. The chain uses TRBV7-2 and TRBJ2-7, with unresolved D. This CDR3 is 14 amino acids long. V lost 1 base and J lost 0, with 7 bases in between. CDR1 and CDR2 (germline): SGHTA, FQGNSA. As DNA, the CDR3 is TGTGCCAGCAGCTTAGAAGGATTCTCCTACGAGCAGTACTTC. As protein: CASSLEGFSYEQYF.

This chain joins TRBV7-2 and TRBJ1-2; tentative D call: TRBD1 (5 bases). The germline CDR1 and CDR2 sequences are SGHTA and FQGNSA. The CDR3 runs 15 residues. The V gene lost 5 bases and the J gene lost 3 bases, with 16 bases spanning the gap. CDR3: CASSPGLGLDYGYTF. The DNA of the CDR3 is TGTGCCAGCAGCCCGGGTCTGGGGCTCGACTATGGCTACACCTTC.

This clonotype appeared a few times. The chain recombines TRBV11-2 with TRBJ2-6; D is ambiguous. The V gene's germline CDR1 is SGHAT and CDR2 FQNNGV. V lost 3 bases and J lost 4, with 10 bases in between. This CDR3 is built from 15 residues. This CDR3 is CASSLPGSGANVLTF. CDR3 nucleotides: TGTGCCAGCAGCTTGCCGGGTTCCGGGGCCAACGTCCTGACTTTC.

This clonotype was recorded many times. V and J are TRBV28 and TRBJ2-7, with D maybe TRBD2 (5 bases). The CDR3 totals 12 residues. With 6 bases removed from V and 6 bases from J, the gap between germline ends came to 12 bases. The V gene's germline CDR1 is MDHEN and CDR2 SYDVKM. The CDR3 sequence is CASSLGAGEQYF. CDR3 DNA sequence: TGTGCCAGCAGCCTGGGAGCTGGCGAGCAGTACTTC.

This clonotype was detected many times. The chain uses TRBV27 and TRBJ2-1; 10 bases align to TRBD1. Per germline, CDR1 MNHEY and CDR2 SMNVEV (reference sequence). The CDR3 has 16 amino acids. J was trimmed by 8 bases and V by 0 bases; bases with no gene match: 7. The CDR3 bases are TGTGCCAGCAGTTTATCGGGACAGGGGTTCTTCGATGAGCAGTTCTTC. Translating it yields CASSLSGQGFFDEQFF.

This clonotype showed up many times. The chain joins TRBV4-1 to TRBJ1-5, with D unresolved. CDR1 is MGHRA, CDR2 YSYEKL, per germline. The CDR3 spans 13 residues. V lost 2 bases and J lost 4, with 6 bases in between. The CDR3 nucleotides read TGCGCCAGCAGCCAATCCTTGAATCAGCCCCAGCATTTT. The encoded protein is CASSQSLNQPQHF.

This clonotype was picked up many times. The chain joins TRBV19 to TRBJ1-2; TRBD1 might be the D (6 bases). With 3 bases removed from V and 4 bases from J, the gap between germline ends came to 18 bases. The CDR3 spans 16 residues. Looked up from germline, CDR1 is LNHDA and CDR2 is SQIVND (reference sequence). The DNA of the CDR3 is TGTGCCAGTAGTATCGAACGACAGGCCCACTTCTATGGCTACACCTTC. This codes for CASSIERQAHFYGYTF.

This clonotype was seen ten or more times. The chain joins TRBV5-1 to TRBJ2-7; no firm D call. This CDR3 contains 11 residues. The V gene's germline CDR1 is SGHRS and CDR2 YFSETQ. Trimming removed 2 bases at V and 2 bases at J, with 2 bases between. CDR3 sequence reads: CASSFAYEQYF. As DNA, the CDR3 is TGCGCCAGCAGCTTTGCCTACGAGCAGTACTTC.

This clonotype appeared many times. V is TRBV5-1 and J is TRBJ2-6; a weak D match, TRBD2 (6 bases). CDR3 length: 19 amino acids. V was trimmed by 2 bases and J by 0 bases, leaving 18 bases between them. The germline V gene encodes CDR1 SGHRS and CDR2 YFSETQ. CDR3 sequence reads: CASSFPLDSGDSGANVLTF. CDR3 sequence (DNA): TGCGCCAGCAGCTTCCCCCTGGATAGCGGTGACTCTGGGGCCAACGTCCTGACTTTC.

This clonotype has at least ten counts. V usage is TRBV5-1 and J usage is TRBJ2-2; 8 nucleotides agree with TRBD1. The junction had 8 bases not matched to a gene; V was cut back by 0 bases and J by 4 bases. The germline gives CDR1 SGHRS, CDR2 YFSETQ. The CDR3 covers 17 residues. The DNA for the CDR3 is TGCGCCAGCAGCTTGGCATCAGGGGGCGATCCCACCGGGGAGCTGTTTTTT. Translation: CASSLASGGDPTGELFF.

Many counts were recorded for this clonotype. The J gene is TRBJ2-5, the V gene TRBV12-3 or TRBV12-4, with a tentative D call TRBD2 (5 bases). The V end was cut by 0 bases, the J end by 2 bases, with 10 bases between. The CDR3 runs 15 residues. CDR3 amino acids: CASSLAPAAQETQYF. CDR3 DNA: TGTGCCAGCAGTTTAGCCCCAGCGGCTCAAGAGACCCAGTACTTC.

This clonotype was counted many times. This chain uses TRBV20-1 with TRBJ2-1; D is unclear. From germline, CDR1 is DFQATT and CDR2 SNEGSKA (reference sequence). The V and J ends lost 0 bases and 0 bases respectively, with 12 bases between them. This CDR3 comprises 16 residues. CDR3 nucleotide sequence: TGCAGTGCTAGAGACCTTTCCACTCCCTCCTACAATGAGCAGTTCTTC. Encoded protein: CSARDLSTPSYNEQFF.

This clonotype was detected ten times or more. The CDR3 loop is CASSLVGLPSTDTQYF. CDR3 bases: TGCGCCAGCAGCTTGGTTGGGCTACCTAGCACAGATACGCAGTATTTT. The V and J genes are TRBV5-1 and TRBJ2-3; D remains unclear. Between the trimmed V and J ends, which lost 0 bases and 0 bases, there was a span of 11 bases. Germline-derived CDR1 and CDR2 are SGHRS and YFSETQ. The CDR3 has 16 amino acids.

This clonotype was recorded many times. The chain combines TRBV27 with TRBJ2-7; TRBD1 aligns across 7 bases. The CDR3 totals 16 residues. The V segment lost 5 bases and the J segment 0 bases; nucleotides outside the gene matches: 10. Germline-derived CDR1 and CDR2 are MNHEY and SMNVEV (reference sequence). The CDR3 protein is CASSASHRGNSYEQYF. The CDR3 DNA reads TGTGCCAGCAGTGCCTCTCACAGGGGAAACTCCTACGAGCAGTACTTC.

There are many counts of this clonotype. The chain couples TRBV5-1 to TRBJ2-7, with 9 bases lining up with TRBD2. The CDR3 is made up of 14 amino acids. Germline trimming cut 6 bases from V and 5 bases from J; bases unmatched to any gene: 9. CDR1 SGHRS and CDR2 YFSETQ come from the germline V gene. CDR3 DNA: TGCGCCAGCACGTTAGCGGGAGCGGTGAACGAGCAGTACTTC. This codes for CASTLAGAVNEQYF.

This clonotype was counted ten times or more. The chain uses TRBV7-8 and TRBJ2-2, with D possibly matching TRBD2 (6 bases). Germline CDR1 reads SGHVS; CDR2 reads FQNEAQ. There are 14 residues in the CDR3. V dropped 5 bases and J dropped 2 bases, with 9 bases sitting between them. This CDR3 reads CASSREFNTGELFF. In DNA form, the CDR3 reads TGTGCCAGCAGCCGGGAGTTCAACACCGGGGAGCTGTTTTTT.

Many counts were recorded for this clonotype. The chain couples TRBV13 to TRBJ2-1; possible D gene TRBD2, 6 bases. The ends were cut back, 5 bases at V and 15 bases at J, with 20 bases in the middle. The germline V gene encodes CDR1 PRHDT and CDR2 FYEKMQ (reference sequence). CDR3 length: 13 residues. The CDR3 protein is CASSPPGGNSPFF. The CDR3 DNA sequence: TGTGCCAGCAGCCCTCCCGGGGGTAATTCGCCGTTCTTC.

The sample holds a few counts of this clonotype. V is TRBV20-1 and J is TRBJ2-3; TRBD2 aligns across 13 bases. Germline V gives CDR1 DFQATT, CDR2 SNEGSKA (reference sequence). Losses at the gene ends were 2 bases for V and 4 bases for J; bases not matched to a gene: 15. There are 19 residues in the CDR3. CDR3 coding DNA: TGCAGTGCTAGACCCGAAAGGCCCATACTAGCGGGAGGGCCAGATACGCAGTATTTT. As protein: CSARPERPILAGGPDTQYF.